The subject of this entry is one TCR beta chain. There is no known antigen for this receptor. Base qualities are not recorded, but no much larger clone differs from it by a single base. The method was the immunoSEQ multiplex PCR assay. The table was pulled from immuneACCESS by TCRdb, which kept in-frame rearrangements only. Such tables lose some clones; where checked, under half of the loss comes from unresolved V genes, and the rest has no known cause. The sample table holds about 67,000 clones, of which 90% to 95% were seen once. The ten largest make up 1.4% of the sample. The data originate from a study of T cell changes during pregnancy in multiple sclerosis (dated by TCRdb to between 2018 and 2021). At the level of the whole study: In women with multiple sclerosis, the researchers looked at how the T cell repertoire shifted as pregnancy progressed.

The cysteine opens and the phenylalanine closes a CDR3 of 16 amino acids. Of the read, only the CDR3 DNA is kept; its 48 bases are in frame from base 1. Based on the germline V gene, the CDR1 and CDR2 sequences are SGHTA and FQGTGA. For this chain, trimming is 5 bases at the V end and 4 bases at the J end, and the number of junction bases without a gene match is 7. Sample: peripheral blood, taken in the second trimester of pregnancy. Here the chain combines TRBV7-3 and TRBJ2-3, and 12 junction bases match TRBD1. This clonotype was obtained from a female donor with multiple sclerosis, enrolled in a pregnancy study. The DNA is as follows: TGTGCCAGCAGCCCAGGGGGACAGGGGGCCGCAGATACGCAGTATTTT. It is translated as CASSPGGQGAADTQYF.